The 7 T cell receptor beta chains in this list originate from one sample, sequenced in a study of cytomegalovirus exposure and HLA in healthy donors. The primer mix had 60 Vbeta and 13 Jbeta primers. Profiled with immunoSEQ multiplex PCR; TCRdb holds only in-frame clones, not every one. This sample has 170,000 or so clones, with more than 60% found just once. Sequencing was performed on PBMCs. The receptors shown here come from a young woman in good health and CMV-seropositive.

The chain recombines TRBV14 with TRBJ2-5; D may be TRBD1 (5 bases). This CDR3 has 15 amino acids. Trimming shortened V by 0 bases and J by 5 bases, and 13 bases separated the two germline ends. Germline CDR1 SGHDN, CDR2 FVKESK. CDR3 DNA: TGTGCCAGCAGCCAAGATTCCCAGGGATGGGAGACCCAGTACTTC. This encodes CASSQDSQGWETQYF.

The CDR3 loop reads CASEDRKLNYEQYF. The CDR3 bases are TGTGCCAGCGAGGACAGGAAACTAAATTACGAGCAGTACTTC. The chain recombines TRBV6-6 with TRBJ2-7, with TRBD1 matching 7 bases. This CDR3 contains 14 residues. The germline V gene has CDR1 MNHNY and CDR2 SVGAGI (reference sequence). The V gene end was trimmed by 8 bases and the J gene end by 4 bases; junction bases not matched to a gene: 11.

The chain has TRBV28 and TRBJ1-4; 7 bases are shared with TRBD1. Germline V gives CDR1 MDHEN, CDR2 SYDVKM. The V and J ends lost 3 bases and 5 bases, in that order; junction bases with no gene match: 9. This CDR3 region has 16 residues. Here the CDR3 reads CASSFRWGQTNEKLFF. The CDR3 bases are TGTGCCAGCAGTTTCCGATGGGGACAGACGAATGAAAAACTGTTTTTT.

Notes on this clone: One junction end disagrees with the germline gene, perhaps due to a read error. CDR3 protein: CASSLGGSTGKLFF. In DNA, the CDR3 is TGTGCCAGCAGCTTGGGAGGGAGCACCGGGAAGCTGTTTTTT. V usage is TRBV7-9 and J usage is TRBJ2-2, with 7 bases that match TRBD2. From germline, CDR1 is SEHNR and CDR2 FQNEAQ (reference sequence). The CDR3 runs to 14 residues.

V is TRBV5-1 and J is TRBJ2-3, with 7 bases fitting TRBD1. Per germline, CDR1 SGHRS and CDR2 YFSETQ. J gave up 2 bases and V 2 bases, and 2 bases lay outside the gene matches. The CDR3 runs 14 residues. This chain's CDR3 is CASSFDRATDTQYF. The CDR3, as DNA: TGCGCCAGCAGCTTCGACAGGGCCACAGATACGCAGTATTTT.

V usage is TRBV7-2 and J usage is TRBJ2-2, with 7 bases matching TRBD2. V lost 1 base to trimming and J lost 3 bases; unmatched junction nucleotides: 2. The CDR3 is 15 amino acids. The germline gives CDR1 SGHTA, CDR2 FQGNSA. CDR3 coding DNA: TGTGCCAGCAGCTTAGTCCTAGCGGACACCGGGGAGCTGTTTTTT. As protein: CASSLVLADTGELFF.

Comment on this clone: Additional DNA sequences in this sample encode the identical CDR3. The genes are TRBV11-2 and TRBJ2-7; 9 bases map to TRBD1. Germline V lookup: CDR1 SGHAT, CDR2 FQNNGV. The CDR3 sequence is 14 residues long. V lost 5 bases, J lost 1 base, and 3 bases stayed unmatched. The CDR3 reads CASSLGTGSYEQYF. Written as DNA, the CDR3 is TGTGCCAGCAGCCTAGGGACAGGGTCCTACGAGCAGTACTTC.